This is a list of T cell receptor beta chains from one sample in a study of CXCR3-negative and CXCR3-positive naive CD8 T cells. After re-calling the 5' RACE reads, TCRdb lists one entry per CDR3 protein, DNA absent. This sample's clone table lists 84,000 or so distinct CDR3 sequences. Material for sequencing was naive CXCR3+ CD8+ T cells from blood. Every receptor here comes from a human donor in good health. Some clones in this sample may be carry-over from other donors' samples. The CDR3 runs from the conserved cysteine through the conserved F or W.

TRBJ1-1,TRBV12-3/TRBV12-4,CASSFGAEAFF
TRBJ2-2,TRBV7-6,CASSLVYNTGELFF
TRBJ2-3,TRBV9,CASSAPSTDTQYF
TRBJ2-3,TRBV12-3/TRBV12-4,CASSSKGARIDTQYF
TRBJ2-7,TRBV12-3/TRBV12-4,CASTPSSSYEQYF
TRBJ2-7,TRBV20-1,CSASVDSYEQYF
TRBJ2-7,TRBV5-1,CASSLGQGLYEQYF
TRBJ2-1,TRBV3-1,CARSQGTSGIVFEQFF
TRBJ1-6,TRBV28,CASSPYTGTLHF
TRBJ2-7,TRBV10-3,CAISESGIAEQYF
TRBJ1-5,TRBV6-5,CASRSSLGQPQHF
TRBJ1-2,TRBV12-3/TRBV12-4,CASSFARGYGYTF
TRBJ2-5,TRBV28,CASSFERDQGETQYF
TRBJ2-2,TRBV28,CASSFNQPGAYTGELFF
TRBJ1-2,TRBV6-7,CASRPVGPRYGYTF
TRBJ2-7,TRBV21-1,CASSTNQRTSQVYEQYF
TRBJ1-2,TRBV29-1,CSVGPAGNYGYTF
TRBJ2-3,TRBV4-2,CASSGTSDTDTQYF
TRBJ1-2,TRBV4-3,CASSQDQGRPEGYTF
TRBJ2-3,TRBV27,CASSSPGTGTDTQYF
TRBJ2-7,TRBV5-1,CASSLDPLDGAYEQYF
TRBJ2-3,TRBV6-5,CASRTGTEYTDTQYF
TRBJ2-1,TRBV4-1,CASSQGTGVYNERFF